These 11 T cell receptor beta chains share one sample of origin, sequenced in a study of post-analysis software for immune sequencing data. Findings and limits, study-wide: TRBV5-6, TRBV5-1 and TRBV20-1 belonged to a set of roughly 5 TRBV segments that were more frequent in patients than controls.

TCR beta libraries were prepared from cDNA with unique molecular identifiers. TCRdb re-called the PCR reads through MiXCR, storing one row per CDR3 protein. The table lists a few hundred thousand distinct CDR3 sequences, 40% to 55% of them singletons, with about an eighth in the top ten. These receptors have no identified antigens. The sample comprised blood. Every receptor here comes from a girl between 10 and 17 years old with multiple sclerosis.

A single count supports this clonotype. Here the CDR3 DNA reads TGTGCCAGTAGTATACTGCGGCAGCGCAATGAGCAGTTCTTC. Protein: CASSILRQRNEQFF. The chain carries TRBV19 and TRBJ2-1; no reliable D call. V was trimmed by 2 bases and J by 6 bases, leaving 11 bases between them. This CDR3 is 14 amino acids long. Germline V gene lookup returns CDR1 LNHDA and CDR2 SQIVND (reference sequence). Full variable domain (missing parts from reference TRBV19 and TRBJ2-1): DGGITQSPKYLFRKEGQNVTLSCEQNLNHDAMYWYRQDPGQGLRLIYYSQIVNDFQKGDIAEGYSVSREKKESFPLTVTSAQKNPTAFYLCASSILRQRNEQFFGPGTRLTVL.

The rearrangement links TRBV20-1 to TRBJ2-1; 8 bases line up with TRBD2. Per the germline V gene, CDR1 is DFQATT and CDR2 is SNEGSKA (reference sequence). This CDR3 is 13 amino acids long. V was clipped by 6 bases and J by 7 bases; unmatched bases: 8. The CDR3 region is CSAPAGGANEQFF. The CDR3 DNA reads TGCAGTGCCCCCGCCGGGGGGGCGAATGAGCAGTTCTTC.

This chain joins TRBV9 and TRBJ2-1; D is uncertain. Germline-derived CDR1 and CDR2 are SGDLS and YYNGEE. V was shortened by 3 bases and J by 8 bases, with 9 bases between the two germline ends. The CDR3 is 12 residues long. CDR3 sequence reads: CASSGPRDEQFF. DNA of the CDR3: TGTGCCAGCAGCGGACCTAGGGATGAGCAGTTCTTC. Full variable domain (rest looked up from reference TRBV9 and TRBJ2-1): DSGVTQTPKHLITATGQRVTLRCSPRSGDLSVYWYQQSLDQGLQFLIQYYNGEERAKGNILERFSAQQFPDLHSELNLSSLELGDSALYFCASSGPRDEQFFGPGTRLTVL.

The chain recombines TRBV6-2 or TRBV6-3 with TRBJ2-7; D perhaps matches TRBD1 (6 bases). Germline loops: CDR1 MNHEY, CDR2 SVGEGT. Trimming took 10 bases from V and 2 from J, leaving 15 bases between them. The CDR3 runs 13 residues. Written as DNA, the CDR3 is TGTGCCACCGGGACATTCGAGCCCTACGAGCAGTACTTC. It yields the protein CATGTFEPYEQYF.

The chain combines TRBV7-8 with TRBJ2-5; TRBD1 matches 7 bases. CDR1 SGHVS and CDR2 FQNEAQ come from the germline V gene. Trimming removed 5 bases from V and 4 bases from J; junction bases left unmatched: 7. The CDR3 sequence is 14 residues long. In nucleotides, the CDR3 is TGTGCCAGCAGCGTAGACAGGGTCTCAGAGACCCAGTACTTC. Amino acids: CASSVDRVSETQYF.

This clonotype was observed a handful of times. V gene TRBV29-1 combines with J gene TRBJ2-1; D may be TRBD2 (5 bases). Deletions cut 2 bases from V and 8 bases from J, with 10 bases between. CDR3 length: 12 amino acids. Germline V gene data show CDR1 as SQVTM and CDR2 as ANQGSEA. CDR3 residues: CSVEPGTDEQFF. The CDR3 bases are TGCAGCGTTGAACCGGGAACGGATGAGCAGTTCTTC.

The chain combines TRBV29-1 with TRBJ2-5, with D perhaps TRBD1 or TRBD2 (5 bases each). Germline V gene lookup returns CDR1 SQVTM and CDR2 ANQGSEA. V was shortened by 6 bases and J by 5 bases, with 13 bases between the two germline ends. The CDR3 spans 12 residues. The CDR3 DNA is TGCAGCGTCCCCCACTGGGGGGAGACCCAGTACTTC. Translating it yields CSVPHWGETQYF.

This clonotype was observed a few times. V is TRBV20-1 and J is TRBJ2-5, with 8 bases fitting TRBD2. The junction had 13 bases not matched to a gene; V was cut back by 8 bases and J by 11 bases. CDR3 length: 12 amino acids. The germline V gene encodes CDR1 DFQATT and CDR2 SNEGSKA (reference sequence). The CDR3 DNA sequence: TGCAGTTGCAGCGGGAGAAAGGGTGAGCAGTACTTC. This gives the protein CSCSGRKGEQYF.

CDR3 region: CASSGGTGVENYGYTF. CDR3 DNA sequence: TGCGCCAGCAGCGGCGGGACAGGGGTTGAGAACTATGGCTACACCTTC. The genes are TRBV5-1 and TRBJ1-2; 10 positions agree with TRBD1. The CDR3 has 16 amino acids. Trimming took 4 bases from V and 2 from J; bases not matched to a gene: 8. Germline V gives CDR1 SGHRS, CDR2 YFSETQ.

This clonotype occurred a few times. The V gene is TRBV28, the J gene TRBJ1-1; possibly TRBD1 for D (5 bases). V lost 3 bases and J lost 11, with 7 bases in between. CDR1 is MDHEN, CDR2 SYDVKM, per germline. This CDR3 has 10 amino acids. CDR3 DNA: TGTGCCAGCAGTTTGGAGGGGGCTTTCTTT. The encoded protein is CASSLEGAFF.

This clonotype was seen only a few times. J is TRBJ2-1 and V is TRBV7-2, with TRBD2 matching 9 bases. This CDR3 contains 16 residues. Germline V gene lookup returns CDR1 SGHTA and CDR2 FQGNSA. V lost 2 bases, J lost 1 base, and 3 bases stayed unmatched. CDR3 in DNA: TGTGCCAGCAGCTTATCCGGACTAGCGTCCTACAATGAGCAGTTCTTC. Translating gives CASSLSGLASYNEQFF.